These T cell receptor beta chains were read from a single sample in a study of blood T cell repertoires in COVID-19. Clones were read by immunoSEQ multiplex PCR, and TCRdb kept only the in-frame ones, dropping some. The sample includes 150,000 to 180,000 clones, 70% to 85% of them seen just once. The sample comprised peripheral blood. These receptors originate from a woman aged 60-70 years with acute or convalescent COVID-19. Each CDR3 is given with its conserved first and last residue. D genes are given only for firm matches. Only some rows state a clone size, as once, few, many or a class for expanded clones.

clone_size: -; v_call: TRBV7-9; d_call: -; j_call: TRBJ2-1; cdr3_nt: TGTGCCAGCAGCTTCAGCATCCTAGACAGACGAATTAACAATGAGCAGTTCTTC; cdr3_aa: CASSFSILDRRINNEQFF
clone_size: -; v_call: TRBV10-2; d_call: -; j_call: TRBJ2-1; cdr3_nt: TGCGCCAGCAGTGAGTCAACGGCAGGTGAGCAGTTCTTC; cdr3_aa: CASSESTAGEQFF
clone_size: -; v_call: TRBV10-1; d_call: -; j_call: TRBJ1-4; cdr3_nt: TGCGCCAGCAGTGAGTCGTCGGGGTATGGAAGTGCTGAAAAACTGTTTTTT; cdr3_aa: CASSESSGYGSAEKLFF
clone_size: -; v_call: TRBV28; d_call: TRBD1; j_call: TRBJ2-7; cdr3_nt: TGTGCCAGCAGTTCGGGACAGGATCGCGAGCAGTACTTC; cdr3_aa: CASSSGQDREQYF
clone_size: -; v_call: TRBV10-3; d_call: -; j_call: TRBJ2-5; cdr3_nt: TGTGCCATCAGTGGAGGGGGGGCCCAAGAGACCCAGTACTTC; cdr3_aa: CAISGGGAQETQYF
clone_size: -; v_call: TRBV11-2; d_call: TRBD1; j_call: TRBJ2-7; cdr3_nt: TGTGCCAGCAGCAAAGACAGGGGGCCATCCTACGAGCAGTACTTC; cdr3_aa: CASSKDRGPSYEQYF
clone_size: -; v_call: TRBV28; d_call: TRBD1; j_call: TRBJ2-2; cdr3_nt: TGTGCCAGCAGTGTCACAGGGGGTCGGTCCGGGGAGCTGTTTTTT; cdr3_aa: CASSVTGGRSGELFF
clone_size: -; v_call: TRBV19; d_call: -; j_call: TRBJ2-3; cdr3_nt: TGTGCCAGTAGTATTGCGGATACGCAGTATTTT; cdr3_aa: CASSIADTQYF
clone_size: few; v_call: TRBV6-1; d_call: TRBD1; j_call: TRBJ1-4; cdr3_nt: TGTGCCAGCAGTGGGGCCGGGACAGCTATTGCAACTAATGAAAAACTGTTTTTT; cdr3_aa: CASSGAGTAIATNEKLFF
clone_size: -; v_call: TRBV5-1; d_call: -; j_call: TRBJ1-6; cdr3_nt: TGCGCCAGCAGCTTGGGATCAGTGGGTGCAGGGTCACCCCTCCACTTT; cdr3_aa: CASSLGSVGAGSPLHF
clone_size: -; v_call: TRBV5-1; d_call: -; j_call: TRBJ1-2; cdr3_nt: TGCGCCAGCAGCTCCCCATCAAGACAGGATTATGGCTACACCTTC; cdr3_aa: CASSSPSRQDYGYTF